These 10 T cell receptor beta chains were all obtained from the same sample, sequenced in a study of cytotoxic CD8 clonotypes in ibrutinib-treated CLL. Assay used: immunoSEQ multiplex PCR; TCRdb lists only in-frame clones, some missing. This table holds approximately 29,000 clones, roughly 57% found once. The sample consisted of PBMCs, taken before ibrutinib treatment. The receptor source for this set is a human donor with chronic lymphocytic leukemia.

This clone was picked up a small number of times. The chain couples TRBV27 to TRBJ2-7; 7 nucleotides agree with TRBD1. V shed 4 bases, J shed 6 bases, and the junction held 9 bases outside the gene matches. This CDR3 region has 14 residues. CDR1 is MNHEY, CDR2 SMNVEV, per germline (reference sequence). For the CDR3, the DNA is TGTGCCAGCAGTTGGTCGACAGGGTTCGCCGAGCAGTACTTC. Its translation is CASSWSTGFAEQYF.

The chain has TRBV5-1 and TRBJ2-2, with D hard to call. The V end lost 7 bases, the J end lost 6 bases, and 16 bases lay between the germline ends. The germline V gene has CDR1 SGHRS and CDR2 YFSETQ. This CDR3 spans 14 amino acids. In nucleotides, the CDR3 is TGCGCCAGCGGCCAATCGGACGGCTCCGGGGAGCTGTTTTTT. It encodes CASGQSDGSGELFF.

This clone was found once. The genes are TRBV6-1 and TRBJ2-7, with 8 bases lining up with TRBD1. V was clipped by 2 bases and J by 8 bases; unmatched bases: 11. From germline, CDR1 is MNHNS and CDR2 SASEGT. The CDR3 totals 15 residues. CDR3: CASSEQPGQEYQQYF. In DNA form, the CDR3 reads TGTGCCAGCAGTGAACAACCGGGACAGGAATATCAGCAGTACTTC.

This clone was counted between two and nine times. The CDR3 DNA follows: TGTGCCAACTCGCCCGCGGGGAACTTTTGGGAGCTGTTTTTT. This sequence encodes CANSPAGNFWELFF. The genes are TRBV7-8 and TRBJ2-2, with TRBD2 as a possible D gene (6 bases). This CDR3 is built from 14 residues. V was pared by 10 bases and J by 9 bases, with 21 bases between. Germline V gene sequence: CDR1 SGHVS, CDR2 FQNEAQ.

This chain uses TRBV4-1 with TRBJ2-1; 8 nucleotides match TRBD1. J lost 6 bases, V lost 3 bases, and 13 bases had no gene match. Germline CDR1 MGHRA, CDR2 YSYEKL. This CDR3 comprises 17 residues. The CDR3 loop is CASSHSSGGANSNEQFF. CDR3 DNA sequence: TGCGCCAGCAGCCACTCCTCAGGGGGCGCGAATTCCAATGAGCAGTTCTTC.

J is TRBJ1-5 and V is TRBV10-3, with a tentative D call TRBD1 (5 bases). Trimming left V 3 bases short and J 6 bases short, with 15 bases between. Germline V gene lookup returns CDR1 ENHRY and CDR2 SYGVKD. The CDR3 consists of 15 residues. This CDR3 reads CAISDSGRGVQPQHF. The CDR3 coding sequence is TGTGCCATCAGTGATAGTGGTAGGGGAGTTCAGCCCCAGCATTTT.

The V and J genes are TRBV9 and TRBJ1-6; 8 nucleotides agree with TRBD1. The CDR3 is made up of 16 amino acids. With V trimmed by 4 bases and J by 8 bases, 11 bases remained unmatched. The germline V gene has CDR1 SGDLS and CDR2 YYNGEE. The CDR3 protein is CASSISSDRADSPLHF. CDR3 nucleotides: TGTGCCAGCAGCATCTCCTCGGACAGGGCGGATTCACCCCTCCACTTT.

This clone was counted a single time. The rearrangement joins TRBV7-6 to TRBJ2-3; no clear D. The length of the CDR3 is 14 residues. Trimming removed 5 bases at V and 3 bases at J, with 12 bases between. Per the germline V gene, CDR1 is SGHVS and CDR2 is FNYEAQ. The CDR3 loop is CASSNPSGTDTQYF. The CDR3 nucleotides are TGTGCCAGCAGCAACCCAAGTGGAACAGATACGCAGTATTTT.

The chain is built from TRBV9 and TRBJ1-5; D is unresolved. The CDR3 sequence is 14 residues long. Germline-derived CDR1 and CDR2 are SGDLS and YYNGEE. V shed 0 bases and J shed 8 bases, with 12 bases lying between them. This CDR3 reads CASSVDARLEPQHF. As DNA, the CDR3 is TGTGCCAGCAGCGTAGATGCCCGGCTCGAGCCCCAGCATTTT.

This chain connects TRBV13 to TRBJ1-1; 10 nucleotides match TRBD1. V lost 5 bases, J lost 4 bases, and 4 bases stayed unmatched. The germline gives CDR1 PRHDT, CDR2 FYEKMQ (reference sequence). This CDR3 comprises 14 residues. CDR3 coding DNA: TGTGCCAGCAGCCCAGGACAGGGGGGCACTGAAGCTTTCTTT. As protein: CASSPGQGGTEAFF.